These 30 T cell receptor beta chains originate from one sample sequenced in a study of beta chain features in type 1 diabetes. Of the isolated RNA, all was reverse transcribed, and so the sequenced material was expressed TCRB transcripts. Profiled with immunoSEQ multiplex PCR; TCRdb holds only in-frame clones, not every one. The table has approximately 240,000 clones, roughly 16% seen once. No cognate antigen is known for these TCRs. Study results and caveats: Type 1 diabetes patients had TCRB CDR3s that were shorter (moderately but significantly so) in all four CD4+ subsets.

What was sequenced was naive CD4+ T cells from blood. The receptor source for this set is a man aged 25-45 years with type 1 diabetes.

This clone turned up a few times. The chain uses TRBV5-6 and TRBJ2-3; 7 bases fit TRBD1. Germline loops: CDR1 SGHDT, CDR2 YYEEEE. The trim removed 4 bases at V and 0 bases at J, leaving 17 bases unmatched. The CDR3 extends over 19 amino acids. CDR3 amino acids: CASSRAKHSRDRSTDTQYF. The CDR3 DNA reads TGTGCCAGCAGCCGCGCCAAGCATTCCCGGGACAGAAGCACAGATACGCAGTATTTT.

Regarding this clone: The germline gene is not matched at one end of the junction; a read error may be the cause. The rearrangement uses TRBV28 and TRBJ2-1; D not resolved. The CDR3 runs to 11 residues. Germline V lookup: CDR1 MDHEN, CDR2 SYDVKM. CDR3 amino acids: CASNIYDEQFF. In DNA, the CDR3 is TGTGCCAGCAACATCTACGATGAGCAGTTCTTC.

On this clone itself: In the same sample, other DNA sequences code for this CDR3. This chain joins TRBV4-3 and TRBJ2-7; D uncertain. The CDR3 consists of 12 residues. Germline assignment: CDR1 LGHNA and CDR2 YSLEER. With 0 bases removed from V and 7 bases from J, the gap between germline ends came to 7 bases. The CDR3 bases are TGCGCCAGCAGCCAAGAGTGGGGAGAGCAGTACTTC. Translating it yields CASSQEWGEQYF.

The CDR3 sequence is CASSSRTDTQYF. The CDR3 DNA follows: TGTGCCAGCAGTTCCCGCACAGATACGCAGTATTTT. The rearrangement uses TRBV6-5 and TRBJ2-3; D is ambiguous. CDR1 and CDR2 (germline): MNHEY, SVGAGI. Trimming cost V 4 bases and J 1 base, with 3 bases left between them. CDR3 size: 12 residues.

The chain recombines TRBV6-6 with TRBJ2-5, with 10 bases aligning to TRBD1. CDR1 is MNHNY and CDR2 is SVGAGI in the germline V gene (reference sequence). Trimming removed 1 base from V and 5 bases from J; junction bases left unmatched: 4. The CDR3 loop spans 15 amino acids. The CDR3 region has the DNA TGTGCCAGCAGTTACTTGGGACAGGGGTCCGAGACCCAGTACTTC. Residues: CASSYLGQGSETQYF.

The gene calls are TRBV5-1 and TRBJ2-7; D is ambiguous. Trimming stripped 0 bases from V and 8 bases from J, with 21 bases between. This CDR3 is built from 16 residues. Per the germline V gene, CDR1 is SGHRS and CDR2 is YFSETQ. The CDR3 sequence is CASSLESGSMRTKQYF. In DNA form, the CDR3 reads TGCGCCAGCAGCTTGGAGTCGGGTTCCATGAGGACGAAGCAGTACTTC.

The V call is TRBV28, the J call TRBJ2-3, with a weak D call TRBD2 (6 bases). CDR1 and CDR2 from the germline V gene are MDHEN and SYDVKM. The V end was cut by 7 bases, the J end by 4 bases, with 9 bases between. The CDR3 is 12 residues long. The CDR3 nucleotides are TGTGCCAGCACCTGGGGGGCAGATACGCAGTATTTT. This sequence encodes CASTWGADTQYF.

In regard to this clone: This CDR3 is also generated by other DNA sequences in the sample. The chain uses TRBV7-2 and TRBJ2-3; 10 bases map to TRBD2. Germline V lookup: CDR1 SGHTA, CDR2 FQGNSA. The CDR3 contains 16 residues. V lost 4 bases to trimming and J lost 3 bases; unmatched junction nucleotides: 7. The CDR3 DNA sequence: TGTGCCAGCAGCTCCCCTAGCGGGAGACGGACAGATACGCAGTATTTT. As protein: CASSSPSGRRTDTQYF.

This chain uses TRBV9 with TRBJ2-2, with a weak D call TRBD2 (6 bases). Trimming took 0 bases from V and 0 from J, leaving 12 bases between them. Germline lookup yields CDR1 SGDLS and CDR2 YYNGEE. This CDR3 region has 17 residues. The CDR3 protein is CASSVAASATNTGELFF. CDR3 DNA sequence: TGTGCCAGCAGCGTAGCCGCTAGCGCAACGAACACCGGGGAGCTGTTTTTT. The whole variable domain, filled in from reference TRBV9 and TRBJ2-2, reads DSGVTQTPKHLITATGQRVTLRCSPRSGDLSVYWYQQSLDQGLQFLIQYYNGEERAKGNILERFSAQQFPDLHSELNLSSLELGDSALYFCASSVAASATNTGELFFGEGSRLTVL.

The chain combines TRBV11-3 with TRBJ2-3; D might be TRBD2 (6 bases). The germline gives CDR1 SGHNT, CDR2 YENEEA. V lost 4 bases and J 3 bases, leaving 14 bases between the germline ends. This CDR3 has 15 amino acids. CDR3 nucleotides: TGTGCCAGCAGCTCCTCCCACGGGAGAACAGATACGCAGTATTTT. This encodes CASSSSHGRTDTQYF. Full variable domain (missing parts from reference TRBV11-3 and TRBJ2-3): EAGVVQSPRYKIIEKKQPVAFWCNPISGHNTLYWYLQNLGQGPELLIRYENEEAVDDSQLPKDRFSAERLKGVDSTLKIQPAELGDSAVYLCASSSSHGRTDTQYFGPGTRLTVL.

This chain's CDR3 is CSGDRKLVAEAFF. CDR3 sequence (DNA): TGCAGCGGCGACAGGAAGCTTGTAGCTGAAGCTTTCTTT. The chain joins TRBV29-1 to TRBJ1-1; possibly TRBD1 for D (6 bases). The CDR3 consists of 13 residues. V was cut by 7 bases and J by 6 bases, with 18 bases left in between. Germline CDR1 is SQVTM and CDR2 is ANQGSEA. The whole variable domain, remainder taken from reference TRBV29-1 and TRBJ1-1, is SAVISQKPSRDICQRGTSLTIQCQVDSQVTMMFWYRQQPGQSLTLIATANQGSEATYESGFVIDKFPISRPNLTFSTLTVSNMSPEDSSIYLCSGDRKLVAEAFFGQGTRLTVV.

This chain links TRBV7-2 with TRBJ2-1, with TRBD2 matching 11 bases. Germline V lookup: CDR1 SGHTA, CDR2 FQGNSA. The CDR3 is 15 residues long. The V segment lost 4 bases and the J segment 5 bases; nucleotides outside the gene matches: 4. In DNA form, the CDR3 reads TGTGCCAGCAGCTGGCTAGCGGGAGGTCACAATGAGCAGTTCTTC. It yields the protein CASSWLAGGHNEQFF.

This clone was detected a few times. The genes are TRBV29-1 and TRBJ2-7, with D tentatively TRBD2 (6 bases). Germline CDR1 SQVTM, CDR2 ANQGSEA. CDR3 length equals 12 residues. With 5 bases removed from V and 5 bases from J, the gap between germline ends came to 13 bases. CDR3 amino acids: CSVRGTGDEQYF. DNA for the CDR3: TGCAGCGTTAGAGGTACGGGAGACGAGCAGTACTTC.

In this sample, this clone turned up a few times. The V call is TRBV7-2, the J call TRBJ2-5; 7 bases are a match to TRBD1. This CDR3 has 14 amino acids. J lost 1 base, V lost 5 bases, and 4 bases had no gene match. Germline values: CDR1 SGHTA, CDR2 FQGNSA. CDR3 sequence (DNA): TGTGCCAGCAGCCCGGGACAGTCCCAAGAGACCCAGTACTTC. Protein sequence: CASSPGQSQETQYF.

This clone was seen a handful of times. J is TRBJ2-1 and V is TRBV29-1, with D possibly TRBD2 on 5 matching bases. Trimming shortened V by 7 bases and J by 0 bases, and 13 bases separated the two germline ends. The CDR3 sequence is 14 residues long. In germline, CDR1 is SQVTM, CDR2 ANQGSEA. The CDR3 DNA reads as TGCAGCGCTAGGACTCATAGCTCCTACAATGAGCAGTTCTTC. Its protein is CSARTHSSYNEQFF.

The chain has TRBV29-1 and TRBJ2-1; D gene ambiguous. V lost 4 bases and J lost 6, with 16 bases in between. CDR3 length: 14 residues. CDR1 SQVTM and CDR2 ANQGSEA come from the germline V gene. The CDR3 nucleotides are TGCAGCGTTGGACGCTTGGGCGGCAGCAATGAGCAGTTCTTC. This gives the protein CSVGRLGGSNEQFF.

Only a few counts were recorded for this clone. The CDR3 region is CAWSVRQGHGYTF. The CDR3 DNA reads TGTGCCTGGAGTGTACGTCAGGGTCATGGCTACACCTTC. The gene calls are TRBV30 and TRBJ1-2, with a possible D match to TRBD1 (5 bases). Germline V lookup: CDR1 GTSNPN, CDR2 SVGIG (reference sequence). The CDR3 is 13 amino acids. V was shortened by 0 bases and J by 6 bases, with 11 bases between the two germline ends.

This chain uses TRBV27 with TRBJ2-2; D not certain. Germline-derived CDR1 and CDR2 are MNHEY and SMNVEV (reference sequence). Between the trimmed V and J ends, which lost 1 base and 4 bases, there was a span of 1 base. The CDR3 loop spans 12 amino acids. CDR3 residues: CASSLFTGELFF. The CDR3, as DNA: TGTGCCAGCAGTTTATTCACCGGGGAGCTGTTTTTT.

The rearrangement uses TRBV5-4 and TRBJ2-7; D is possibly TRBD1 (6 bases). Trimming pared 4 bases from V and 7 bases from J, leaving 15 bases between. The CDR3 runs to 13 residues. Germline CDR1 reads SGHNT; CDR2 reads YYREEE (reference sequence). CDR3 in DNA: TGTGCCAGCAGCCGTGGACAGTCGGAGGAGCAGTACTTC. Protein product: CASSRGQSEEQYF.

This clone has more than one count but fewer than ten. The CDR3 loop reads CASSFRTSAGELFF. Written as DNA, the CDR3 is TGTGCCAGCAGCTTTAGGACTAGCGCCGGGGAGCTGTTTTTT. The rearrangement joins TRBV5-6 to TRBJ2-2; TRBD2 matches at 9 bases. The CDR3 is made up of 14 amino acids. CDR1 is SGHDT, CDR2 YYEEEE, per germline. J gave up 6 bases and V 2 bases, and 2 bases lay outside the gene matches.

This clone was detected only a few times. This sample also contains other DNA sequences that code for the same CDR3. The rearrangement joins TRBV29-1 to TRBJ2-7; D not resolved. The CDR3 runs to 12 residues. Germline CDR1 reads SQVTM; CDR2 reads ANQGSEA. The ends were cut back, 6 bases at V and 0 bases at J, with 9 bases in the middle. In DNA form, the CDR3 reads TGCAGCGTAAGGGTAAGCTCCTACGAGCAGTACTTC. Amino acid sequence: CSVRVSSYEQYF.

This clone was observed a few times. The chain uses TRBV29-1 and TRBJ2-7; weak D call: TRBD2 (5 bases). V was shortened by 6 bases and J by 2 bases, with 11 bases between the two germline ends. This CDR3 has 12 residues. Germline V gives CDR1 SQVTM, CDR2 ANQGSEA. CDR3 protein: CSVKAETYEQYF. In nucleotides, the CDR3 is TGCAGCGTCAAAGCGGAGACCTACGAGCAGTACTTC.

This clone has a handful of counts. The rearrangement links TRBV28 to TRBJ2-7, with D possibly TRBD2 on 5 matching bases. Germline lookup yields CDR1 MDHEN and CDR2 SYDVKM. The CDR3 length is 14 residues. The ends were cut back, 8 bases at V and 4 bases at J, with 18 bases in the middle. CDR3 loop: CASSSGRLRYEQYF. DNA for the CDR3: TGTGCCAGCTCCAGCGGACGGCTCCGATACGAGCAGTACTTC.

The chain employs TRBV11-2 and TRBJ2-7; D gene uncertain. Germline CDR1 is SGHAT and CDR2 is FQNNGV. V was pared by 5 bases and J by 1 base, with 9 bases between. This CDR3 contains 13 residues. CDR3 protein: CASSQRDSYEQYF. The CDR3 coding sequence is TGTGCCAGCAGCCAAAGGGATTCCTACGAGCAGTACTTC.

The J gene is TRBJ1-1, the V gene TRBV7-9; the D gene is possibly TRBD1 (6 bases). This CDR3 spans 17 amino acids. Germline lookup yields CDR1 SEHNR and CDR2 FQNEAQ (reference sequence). Trimming left V 5 bases short and J 1 base short, with 20 bases between. The CDR3 loop reads CASSPRRRQGTNTEAFF. The CDR3 nucleotides read TGTGCCAGCAGCCCGAGGCGTCGTCAGGGGACGAACACTGAAGCTTTCTTT.

This clone was found a few times. The chain uses TRBV29-1 and TRBJ1-4; a possible D gene is TRBD1 (5 bases). Germline V CDR1 and CDR2: SQVTM, ANQGSEA. The V end was cut by 6 bases, the J end by 8 bases, with 16 bases between. The CDR3 spans 13 residues. CDR3 residues: CSVSQGGGEKLFF. The CDR3 DNA sequence: TGCAGCGTCTCCCAGGGTGGGGGGGAAAAACTGTTTTTT.

In this sample, this clone turned up a few times. CDR3 DNA: TGCGCCAGCAGCTTGGCCGGGACAGGGAACACTGAAGCTTTCTTT. The encoded protein is CASSLAGTGNTEAFF. The rearrangement joins TRBV5-1 to TRBJ1-1, with 8 positions matching TRBD1. The CDR3 totals 15 residues. Germline loops: CDR1 SGHRS, CDR2 YFSETQ. V dropped 0 bases and J dropped 1; count of bases not matched to a gene: 2. Full variable domain (remainder filled in from reference TRBV5-1 and TRBJ1-1): KAGVTQTPRYLIKTRGQQVTLSCSPISGHRSVSWYQQTPGQGLQFLFEYFSETQRNKGNFPGRFSGRQFSNSRSEMNVSTLELGDSALYLCASSLAGTGNTEAFFGQGTRLTVV.

The V gene is TRBV30, the J gene TRBJ1-3, with a possible D match to TRBD1 (6 bases). Germline V gives CDR1 GTSNPN, CDR2 SVGIG (reference sequence). The CDR3 covers 15 residues. The V gene lost 3 bases and the J gene lost 0 bases, with 12 bases spanning the gap. The CDR3 DNA sequence: TGTGCCTGGAGGAACAGGGAAAGCTCTGGAAACACCATATATTTT. Translation gives CAWRNRESSGNTIYF.

This sequence joins TRBV7-6 and TRBJ2-3, with D perhaps given as TRBD1 or TRBD2 (5 bases each). The CDR3 extends over 17 amino acids. Between the trimmed V and J ends, which lost 5 bases and 3 bases, there was a span of 21 bases. CDR1 and CDR2 from the germline V gene are SGHVS and FNYEAQ. The CDR3 coding sequence is TGTGCCAGCAGCGCTCGGGGTGGGGGATTTCGGACAGATACGCAGTATTTT. Amino acids: CASSARGGGFRTDTQYF.

In this sample, this clone turned up a few times. The chain has TRBV14 and TRBJ2-1, with 8 bases aligning to TRBD2. The V gene end was trimmed by 2 bases and the J gene end by 7 bases; junction bases not matched to a gene: 7. The CDR3 is made up of 15 amino acids. Germline CDR1 reads SGHDN; CDR2 reads FVKESK. This chain's CDR3 is CASSQYAGGRNEQFF. The DNA of the CDR3 is TGTGCCAGCAGCCAATACGCGGGGGGCCGGAATGAGCAGTTCTTC.